These T cell receptor beta chains were read from a single sample in a study of response to subunit inactivated influenza vaccine. TCRdb independently ran MiXCR on the RT-PCR reads; one entry per CDR3 protein. The sample holds about 310,000 distinct CDR3 sequences, just over 20% seen once. Material: PBMCs from blood, obtained about 20 months after vaccination. The receptors here all came from a man aged 50 to 69 who received an inactivated influenza vaccine. The CDR3 runs from the conserved cysteine through the conserved F or W. Clone size is not always given. Where it is, it says once, few, many or a class for expanded clones.

j_call,clone_size,v_call,cdr3_aa
TRBJ1-6,few,TRBV3-1,CASNSGPPNSPLHF
TRBJ1-4,-,TRBV30,CAWRGQSNEKLFF
TRBJ2-3,-,TRBV2,CASSESRSNTQYF
TRBJ1-5,-,TRBV28,CASSRSPGSNQPQHF
TRBJ1-5,many,TRBV6-5,CASSLHSNQPQHF
TRBJ2-1,many,TRBV25-1,CASSEGAAYNEQFF
TRBJ1-2,-,TRBV6-5,CASSYGGTDYGYTF
TRBJ2-1,few,TRBV6-1,CASSATGQALPRKQFF
TRBJ1-3,many,TRBV6-5,CASSYRLSTGNTIYF
TRBJ1-1,-,TRBV6-5,CASSYWTGEKNTEAFF
TRBJ2-3,-,TRBV5-1,CASSPTSGYPDTQYF
TRBJ1-5,-,TRBV15,CATSRDLGMDRNNQPQHF
TRBJ2-3,once,TRBV4-1,CASSWTSGSSDTQYF
TRBJ2-1,-,TRBV6-2/TRBV6-3,CASSKVTSTYNEQFF
TRBJ1-3,few,TRBV7-2,CASSLGQTSGNTIYF
TRBJ1-2,-,TRBV6-5,CASSFSTPRGGYTF
TRBJ2-1,-,TRBV7-9,CASSSETRGRNEQFF
TRBJ1-4,-,TRBV20-1,CSARTGTAFEKLFF
TRBJ2-5,-,TRBV29-1,CSVALAGGAETQYF
TRBJ1-5,-,TRBV5-8,CASSLGGLFNQPQHF
TRBJ2-1,few,TRBV18,CASSLQLAGGFDEQFF
TRBJ1-1,-,TRBV12-3/TRBV12-4,CASSFYRDTEAFF
TRBJ1-5,-,TRBV6-2/TRBV6-3,CASTPTGWNQPQHF
TRBJ1-1,few,TRBV5-6,CASSFGGGSTEAFF
TRBJ1-4,few,TRBV2,CASSSGTGATNEKLFF
TRBJ2-1,once,TRBV4-3,CASSQATSGTIPYNEQFF
TRBJ1-3,-,TRBV5-1,CASSSGTGAISGNTIYF
TRBJ1-5,-,TRBV28,CASTRGMQPQHF